This T cell receptor (beta chain) was identified during a study of blood T cell repertoires in COVID-19. Across about two dozen US areas, participants ranged in age from roughly 18 to 95 years. This clone appeared once. The CDR3 totals 13 residues. The protocol was immunoSEQ multiplex PCR, while the TCRdb copy is restricted to in-frame clones and leaves out a portion. The sample lists a few hundred thousand clones; about four fifths were seen once. This chain joins TRBV21-1 and TRBJ2-3; TRBD2, the table's D call, lacks a check against the DNA. TRBV21-1 is marked as a pseudogene. The TCR comes from a man aged 50 to 59 who had recovered from COVID-19. Sequenced input: PBMCs or T cells enriched from blood (not recorded which). The CDR3 sequence: CASSKDSADTQYF. Here the CDR3 DNA reads TGTGCCAGCAGCAAAGATAGCGCAGATACGCAGTATTTT.